The rows below give T cell receptor beta chains drawn from one sample of a study of blood T cell repertoires in COVID-19. Clones were sequenced by immunoSEQ multiplex PCR, and TCRdb holds only the in-frame ones, with some missing. The repertoire holds around 100,000 clones, with approximately 80% as singletons. Sample: peripheral blood. These receptors came from a human donor in a cohort sampled during active COVID-19. Each CDR3 is given with its conserved first and last residue. Each record gives: J gene, D gene, clone size, V gene, CDR3 DNA, CDR3 protein. The D gene is left open where the match is weak. The size entry is marked missing in some rows and otherwise reads once, few, many or a size class.

J: TRBJ1-2
D: TRBD1
size: .
V: TRBV24-1
DNA: TGTGCCACCAGTGGCCTGGACAGGGAAAACTATGGCTACACCTTC
CDR3: CATSGLDRENYGYTF

J: TRBJ2-1
D: TRBD2
size: .
V: TRBV27
DNA: TGTGCCAGCAGCAAAACCGGGACTAGCGGGACCTCCTACAATGAGCAGTTCTTC
CDR3: CASSKTGTSGTSYNEQFF

J: TRBJ1-5
D: .
size: few
V: TRBV19
DNA: TGTGCCAGTAGTTATAACAGAAATAGCAATCAGCCCCAGCATTTT
CDR3: CASSYNRNSNQPQHF

J: TRBJ2-1
D: .
size: .
V: TRBV5-1
DNA: TGCGCCAGCAGCTTGGGACAGGAACTCATCAGCTCCTACAATGAGCAGTTCTTC
CDR3: CASSLGQELISSYNEQFF

J: TRBJ2-2
D: .
size: .
V: TRBV29-1
DNA: TGCAGCGTTGTCGGATTCCCAAGCGACACCGGGGAGCTGTTTTTT
CDR3: CSVVGFPSDTGELFF

J: TRBJ2-1
D: .
size: .
V: TRBV7-6
DNA: TGTGCCAGCAGCTTAGTAGGGGGTGCGTACAATGAGCAGTTCTTC
CDR3: CASSLVGGAYNEQFF

J: TRBJ1-1
D: .
size: .
V: TRBV5-6
DNA: TGTGCCAGCAGCTTGGTGGAGGGGAGGGCTTTCTTT
CDR3: CASSLVEGRAFF

J: TRBJ2-1
D: TRBD1
size: .
V: TRBV25-1
DNA: TGTGCCAGCCACTCCGGGACAGGGGGCTTAGGTGAGCAGTTCTTC
CDR3: CASHSGTGGLGEQFF

J: TRBJ1-2
D: .
size: .
V: TRBV9
DNA: TGTGCCAGCAGCCTAACGGGTTCATATGGCTACACCTTC
CDR3: CASSLTGSYGYTF

J: TRBJ2-1
D: TRBD2
size: once
V: TRBV5-1
DNA: TGCGCCAGCAGCCCGACTAGCGGGTTGGTTACTGAGCAGTTCTTC
CDR3: CASSPTSGLVTEQFF

J: TRBJ2-7
D: .
size: .
V: TRBV5-1
DNA: TGCGCCACCAGCTCTACCGGGAGCTCCTACGAGCAGTACTTC
CDR3: CATSSTGSSYEQYF

J: TRBJ1-3
D: .
size: .
V: TRBV5-1
DNA: TGCGCCAGCAGCTTGGCCTCTAACGCTGGAAACACCATATATTTT
CDR3: CASSLASNAGNTIYF

J: TRBJ2-2
D: .
size: .
V: TRBV10-2
DNA: TGCGCCAGCACCGTCGGGGGTCAGGAGCTGTTTTTT
CDR3: CASTVGGQELFF

J: TRBJ2-5
D: .
size: .
V: TRBV5-4
DNA: TGTGCCAGCAGCCCGGGTAATAAAGAGACCCAGTACTTC
CDR3: CASSPGNKETQYF

J: TRBJ2-2
D: TRBD2
size: .
V: TRBV5-5
DNA: TGTGCCAGCAGACCGCGACTAGCGGACACCACCGGGGAGCTGTTTTTT
CDR3: CASRPRLADTTGELFF

J: TRBJ1-2
D: .
size: .
V: TRBV18
DNA: TGTGCCAGCTCACCTCAGGGGAACTATGGCTACACCTTC
CDR3: CASSPQGNYGYTF

J: TRBJ2-1
D: .
size: .
V: TRBV5-1
DNA: TGCGCCAGCAGCTTGACGGGGGGCGTTCCGGATGAGCAGTTCTTC
CDR3: CASSLTGGVPDEQFF

J: TRBJ1-1
D: TRBD1
size: .
V: TRBV5-1
DNA: TGCGCCAGCAGATTTGGACAGGGAATGAACACTGAAGCTTTCTTT
CDR3: CASRFGQGMNTEAFF

J: TRBJ2-3
D: .
size: .
V: TRBV21-1
DNA: TGTGCCAGGGGGGGACAGGGTCCCTCCTATAGCACAGATACGCAGTATTTT
CDR3: CARGGQGPSYSTDTQYF

J: TRBJ2-1
D: TRBD2
size: .
V: TRBV5-1
DNA: TGCGCCAGCATCCCCCTAGCGGGAGCTAATGAGCAGTTCTTC
CDR3: CASIPLAGANEQFF

J: TRBJ2-5
D: TRBD1
size: .
V: TRBV6-5
DNA: TGTGCCAGCAGACCACAGGGGTACCAAGAGACCCAGTACTTC
CDR3: CASRPQGYQETQYF

J: TRBJ2-7
D: .
size: .
V: TRBV7-9
DNA: TGTGCCAGCAGCTTAGTAGAAGAGCAGTACTTC
CDR3: CASSLVEEQYF

J: TRBJ1-5
D: .
size: once
V: TRBV21-1
DNA: TGTGCCAGCAGCTTAGGGGGCGAGGAATATAGCAATCAGCCCCAGCATTTT
CDR3: CASSLGGEEYSNQPQHF

J: TRBJ2-2
D: .
size: .
V: TRBV18
DNA: TGTGCCAGCTCACCACTCGTTGGGCCTGGATACACCGGGGAGCTGTTTTTT
CDR3: CASSPLVGPGYTGELFF

J: TRBJ2-2
D: TRBD1
size: .
V: TRBV2
DNA: TGTGCCAGCAGTGGGGACAGGGCCGGGGAGCTGTTTTTT
CDR3: CASSGDRAGELFF

J: TRBJ2-1
D: .
size: .
V: TRBV6-5
DNA: TGTGCCAGCAGTTACTCGCTCGGGGCCTACAATGAGCAGTTCTTC
CDR3: CASSYSLGAYNEQFF

J: TRBJ1-2
D: TRBD1
size: .
V: TRBV19
DNA: TGTGCCAGTAGCCTGGACAGGGGGCGCGGCTATGGCTACACCTTC
CDR3: CASSLDRGRGYGYTF

J: TRBJ2-1
D: .
size: .
V: TRBV5-1
DNA: TGCGCCAGCAGCTTGGAGATACTAGCCGGCAATGAGCAGTTCTTC
CDR3: CASSLEILAGNEQFF

J: TRBJ1-3
D: .
size: .
V: TRBV6-1
DNA: TGTGCCAGCAGTGGGAAAGAACTGCAGAGGGGAAACACCATATATTTT
CDR3: CASSGKELQRGNTIYF

J: TRBJ2-7
D: TRBD1
size: .
V: TRBV7-9
DNA: TGTGCCAACCCGTTTACCCCGGGACAGACCCGAACCTACGAGCAGTACTTC
CDR3: CANPFTPGQTRTYEQYF

J: TRBJ2-6
D: TRBD1
size: .
V: TRBV19
DNA: TGTGCCAGTAGTATCGACAGGGGCCAACCCTCTGGGGCCAACGTCCTGACTTTC
CDR3: CASSIDRGQPSGANVLTF

J: TRBJ2-7
D: .
size: few
V: TRBV2
DNA: TGTGCCAGCAACCCTAGGGCGGGGAGCTCCTACGAGCAGTACTTC
CDR3: CASNPRAGSSYEQYF

J: TRBJ1-6
D: .
size: .
V: TRBV5-1
DNA: TGCGCCAGCAGCTTGGAGGGGGGGACGGGTTCACCCCTCCACTTT
CDR3: CASSLEGGTGSPLHF

J: TRBJ2-4
D: TRBD1
size: .
V: TRBV3-1/TRBV3-2
DNA: TGTGCCAGCAGTCAACAGGGGGCCTTAGCCAAAAACATTCAGTACTTC
CDR3: CASSQQGALAKNIQYF

J: TRBJ1-1
D: .
size: .
V: TRBV6-1
DNA: TGTGCCAGCAGTGATCTCACGGCGGTGAACACTGAAGCTTTCTTT
CDR3: CASSDLTAVNTEAFF

J: TRBJ2-5
D: TRBD2
size: .
V: TRBV5-1
DNA: TGCGCCAGCACCCTGACGGGGGGGCAAGAGACCCAGTACTTC
CDR3: CASTLTGGQETQYF

J: TRBJ2-1
D: TRBD1
size: .
V: TRBV3-1/TRBV3-2
DNA: TGTGCCAGCAGCCAAGATAGGGGGCTAGCAGTTTACAATGAGCAGTTCTTC
CDR3: CASSQDRGLAVYNEQFF

J: TRBJ2-7
D: .
size: few
V: TRBV7-2
DNA: TGTGCCAGCAGCTCCGGGACACTTCCCTACGAGCAGTACTTC
CDR3: CASSSGTLPYEQYF

J: TRBJ1-2
D: .
size: .
V: TRBV12-3/TRBV12-4
DNA: TGTGCCAGCAGCTCGGGACACCCCTATGGCTACACCTTC
CDR3: CASSSGHPYGYTF

J: TRBJ2-1
D: TRBD2
size: .
V: TRBV28
DNA: TGTGCCAGCAGACTAAGGGGTAGCGGGAGGAAGTACAATGAGCAGTTCTTC
CDR3: CASRLRGSGRKYNEQFF

J: TRBJ2-1
D: .
size: .
V: TRBV12-3/TRBV12-4
DNA: TGTGCCAGCAGTTTATTAAATGAGCAGTTCTTC
CDR3: CASSLLNEQFF

J: TRBJ1-2
D: TRBD1
size: .
V: TRBV19
DNA: TGTGCCAGTAGTTCCAGGACAGGGGGCCTCGCGAACTATGGCTACACCTTC
CDR3: CASSSRTGGLANYGYTF